This TCR beta chain comes out of a study of response to subunit inactivated influenza vaccine. This CDR3 is 12 amino acids long. CDR1 is SGHTA and CDR2 is FQGNSA in the germline V gene. V was cut by 3 bases and J by 6 bases, with 6 bases left in between. TCRdb reprocessed the RT-PCR reads with MiXCR, giving one entry per CDR3 protein. The sample contains hundreds of thousands of distinct CDR3 sequences, about 11% of which appear only once. This clonotype was found a few times. The sample was also linked to a second study, of T cells expressing NK-cell markers. This second report adds: Production of TCR beta cDNA relied on 5'RACE template switching with UMIs. Source material for TCR beta repertoires consisted of sorted CD3+CD56+NKG2C+, CD3+CD56+NKG2C- and CD3+CD56-NKG2C+ T cells. There were seven HCMV-seropositive donors and one seronegative donor among the eight sequenced. A handful of donors showed these clonotypes also leading the CD3+CD56-NKG2C+ fraction.

The V and J genes are TRBV7-2 and TRBJ2-4; tentative D call: TRBD2 (5 bases). The sample here was PBMCs from blood, taken on the day of vaccination. This TCR was sampled from a man aged 50 to 59 who received an inactivated influenza vaccine. In DNA form, the CDR3 reads TGTGCCAGCAGCTTGAGCGGAAACATTCAGTACTTC. This gives the protein CASSLSGNIQYF.